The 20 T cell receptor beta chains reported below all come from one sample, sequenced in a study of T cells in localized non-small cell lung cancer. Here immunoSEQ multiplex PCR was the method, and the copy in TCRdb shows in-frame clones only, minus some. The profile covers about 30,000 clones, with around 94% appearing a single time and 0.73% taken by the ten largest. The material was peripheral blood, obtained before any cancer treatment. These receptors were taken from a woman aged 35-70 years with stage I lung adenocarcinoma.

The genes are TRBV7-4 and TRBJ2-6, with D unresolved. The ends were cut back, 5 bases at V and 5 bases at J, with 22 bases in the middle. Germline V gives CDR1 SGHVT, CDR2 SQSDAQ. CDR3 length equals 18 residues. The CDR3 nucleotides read TGTGCCAGCAGCGCGCGTCACAGCTCACAAAGTCGGGCCAACGTCCTGACTTTC. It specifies CASSARHSSQSRANVLTF.

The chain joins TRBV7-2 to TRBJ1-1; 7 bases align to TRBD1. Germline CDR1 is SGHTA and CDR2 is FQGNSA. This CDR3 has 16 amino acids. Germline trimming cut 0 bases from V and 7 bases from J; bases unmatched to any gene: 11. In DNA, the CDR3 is TGTGCCAGCAGCTTAGCGGTCGGACAGGCGGGTTATGAAGCTTTCTTT. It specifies CASSLAVGQAGYEAFF.

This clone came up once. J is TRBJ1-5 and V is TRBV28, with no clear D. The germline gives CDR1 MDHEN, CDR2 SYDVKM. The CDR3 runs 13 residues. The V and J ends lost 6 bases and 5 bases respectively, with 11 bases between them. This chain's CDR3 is CASSSIGHQPQHF. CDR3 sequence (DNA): TGTGCCAGCAGCTCTATCGGGCATCAGCCCCAGCATTTT.

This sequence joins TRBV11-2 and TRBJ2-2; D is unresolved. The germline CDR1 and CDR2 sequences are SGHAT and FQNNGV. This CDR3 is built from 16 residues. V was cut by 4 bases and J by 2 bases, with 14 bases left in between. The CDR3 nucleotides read TGTGCCAGCAGCTCTATACGGACGGCTAACACCGGGGAGCTGTTTTTT. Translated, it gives CASSSIRTANTGELFF.

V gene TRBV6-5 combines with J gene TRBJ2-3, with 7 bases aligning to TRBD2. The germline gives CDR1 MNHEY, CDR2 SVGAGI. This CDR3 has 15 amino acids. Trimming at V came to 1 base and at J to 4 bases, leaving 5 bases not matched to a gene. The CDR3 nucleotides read TGTGCCAGCAGTTACTGGGGGGGGTCGCCAGATACGCAGTATTTT. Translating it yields CASSYWGGSPDTQYF.

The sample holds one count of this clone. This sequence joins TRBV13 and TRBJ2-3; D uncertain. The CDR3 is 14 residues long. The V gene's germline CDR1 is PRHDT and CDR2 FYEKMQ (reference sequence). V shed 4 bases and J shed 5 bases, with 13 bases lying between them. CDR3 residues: CASSYFIRGDTQYF. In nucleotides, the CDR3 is TGTGCCAGCAGCTATTTCATCCGCGGAGATACGCAGTATTTT. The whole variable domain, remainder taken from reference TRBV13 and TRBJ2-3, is AAGVIQSPRHLIKEKRETATLKCYPIPRHDTVYWYQQGPGQDPQFLISFYEKMQSDKGSIPDRFSAQQFSDYHSELNMSSLELGDSALYFCASSYFIRGDTQYFGPGTRLTVL.

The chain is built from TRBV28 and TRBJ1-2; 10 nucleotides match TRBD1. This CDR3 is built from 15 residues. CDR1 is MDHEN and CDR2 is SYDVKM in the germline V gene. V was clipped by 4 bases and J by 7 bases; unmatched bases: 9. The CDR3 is CASSSSTGGASGYTF. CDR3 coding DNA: TGTGCCAGCAGTTCCTCGACAGGGGGCGCCTCTGGCTACACCTTC.

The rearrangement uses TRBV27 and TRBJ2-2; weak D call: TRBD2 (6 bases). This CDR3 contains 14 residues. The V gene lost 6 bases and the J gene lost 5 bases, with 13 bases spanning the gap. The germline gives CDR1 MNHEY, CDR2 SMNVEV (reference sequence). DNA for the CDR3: TGTGCCAGCAGCTCTCCAGGGAGGACCGGGGAGCTGTTTTTT. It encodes CASSSPGRTGELFF.

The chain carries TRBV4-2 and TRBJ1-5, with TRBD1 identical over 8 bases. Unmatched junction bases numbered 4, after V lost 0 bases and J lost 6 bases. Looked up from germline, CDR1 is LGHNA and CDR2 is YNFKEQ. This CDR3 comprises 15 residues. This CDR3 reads CASSQDSGGGQPQHF. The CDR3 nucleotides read TGTGCCAGCAGCCAAGACTCAGGGGGCGGTCAGCCCCAGCATTTT.

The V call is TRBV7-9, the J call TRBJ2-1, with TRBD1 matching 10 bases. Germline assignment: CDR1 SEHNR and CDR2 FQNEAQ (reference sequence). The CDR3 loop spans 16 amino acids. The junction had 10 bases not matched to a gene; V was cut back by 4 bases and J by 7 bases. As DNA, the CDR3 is TGTGCCAGCAGCTCGACCCTGGGACAGGGGTTTAATGAGCAGTTCTTC. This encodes CASSSTLGQGFNEQFF.

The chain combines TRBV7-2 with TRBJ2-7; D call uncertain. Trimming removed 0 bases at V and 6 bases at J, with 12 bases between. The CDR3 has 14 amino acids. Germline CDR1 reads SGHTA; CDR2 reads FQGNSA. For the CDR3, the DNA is TGTGCCAGCAGCTTAGCGAGCTACATGCTCGAGCAGTACTTC. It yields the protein CASSLASYMLEQYF.

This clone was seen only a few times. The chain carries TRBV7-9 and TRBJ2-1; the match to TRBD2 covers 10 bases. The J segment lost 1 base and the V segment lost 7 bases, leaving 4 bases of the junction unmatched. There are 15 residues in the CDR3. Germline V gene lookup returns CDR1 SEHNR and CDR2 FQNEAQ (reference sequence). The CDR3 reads CASTTSGDSYNEQFF. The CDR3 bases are TGTGCCAGCACCACTAGCGGGGATTCCTACAATGAGCAGTTCTTC.

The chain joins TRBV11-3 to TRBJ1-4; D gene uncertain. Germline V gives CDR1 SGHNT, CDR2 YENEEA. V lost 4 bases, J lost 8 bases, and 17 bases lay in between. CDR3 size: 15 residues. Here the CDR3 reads CASSSSGRLQEKLFF. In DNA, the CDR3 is TGTGCCAGCAGCTCCTCGGGGAGGCTTCAAGAAAAACTGTTTTTT.

The CDR3 coding sequence is TGTGCCAGCAGCCCTATTAGGCGGGACAATAATAGGAGGAACTATGGCTACACCTTC. Its protein is CASSPIRRDNNRRNYGYTF. The genes are TRBV11-2 and TRBJ1-2, with D tentatively TRBD1 (6 bases). CDR1 is SGHAT, CDR2 FQNNGV, per germline. V lost 5 bases and J 2 bases, leaving 27 bases between the germline ends. This CDR3 has 19 amino acids.

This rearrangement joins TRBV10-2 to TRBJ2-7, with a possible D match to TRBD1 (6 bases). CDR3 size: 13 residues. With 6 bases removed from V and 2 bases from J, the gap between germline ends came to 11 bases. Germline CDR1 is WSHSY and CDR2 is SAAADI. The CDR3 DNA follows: TGCGCCAGCAGCCTACAGGGCCCCTACGAGCAGTACTTC. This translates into CASSLQGPYEQYF.

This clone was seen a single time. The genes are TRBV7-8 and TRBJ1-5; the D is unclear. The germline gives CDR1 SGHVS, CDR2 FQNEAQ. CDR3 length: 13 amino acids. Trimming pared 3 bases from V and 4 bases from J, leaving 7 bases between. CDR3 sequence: CASSFTANQPQHF. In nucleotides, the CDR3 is TGTGCCAGCAGCTTTACAGCGAATCAGCCCCAGCATTTT.

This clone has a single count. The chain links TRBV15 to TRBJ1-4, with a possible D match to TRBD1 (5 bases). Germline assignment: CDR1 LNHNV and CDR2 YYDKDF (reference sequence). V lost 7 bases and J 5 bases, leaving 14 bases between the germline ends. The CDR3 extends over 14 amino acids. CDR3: CATTPVGQNEKLFF. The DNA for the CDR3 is TGTGCCACCACCCCCGTCGGACAAAATGAAAAACTGTTTTTT.

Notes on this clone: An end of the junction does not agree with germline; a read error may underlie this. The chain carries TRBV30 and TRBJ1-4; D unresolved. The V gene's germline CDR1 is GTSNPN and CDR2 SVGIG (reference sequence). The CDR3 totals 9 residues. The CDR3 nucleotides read TGTGCCTGGAGTGTTCTGGCTGTTTTT. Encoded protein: CAWSVLAVF. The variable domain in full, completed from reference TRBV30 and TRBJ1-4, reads SQTIHQWPATLVQPVGSPLSLECTVEGTSNPNLYWYRQAAGRGLQLLFYSVGIGQISSEVPQNLSASRPQDRQFILSSKKLLLSDSGFYLCAWSVLAVFGSGTQLSVL.

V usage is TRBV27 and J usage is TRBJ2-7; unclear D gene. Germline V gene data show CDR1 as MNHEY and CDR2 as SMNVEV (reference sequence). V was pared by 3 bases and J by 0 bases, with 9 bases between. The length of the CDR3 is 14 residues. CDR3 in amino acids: CASSLIFSSYEQYF. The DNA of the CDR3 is TGTGCCAGCAGTTTGATATTCAGCTCCTACGAGCAGTACTTC.

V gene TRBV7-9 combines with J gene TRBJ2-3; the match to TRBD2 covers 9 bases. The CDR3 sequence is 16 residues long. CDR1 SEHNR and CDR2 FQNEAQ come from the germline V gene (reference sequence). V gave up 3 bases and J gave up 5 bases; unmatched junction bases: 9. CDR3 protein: CASSFGAGGPQDTQYF. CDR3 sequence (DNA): TGTGCCAGCAGCTTCGGGGCGGGGGGGCCACAAGATACGCAGTATTTT.